These 19 T cell receptor beta chains came from one sample sequenced in a study of blood T cells in healthy people across ages. Combining a sample-barcoded 5' primer with a J-beta primer mix, a second PCR ran for about 7 to 12 cycles. TCRdb reanalysed the 5' RACE reads using MiXCR and keeps one entry per CDR3 protein. Counted here are fewer than 2,000,000 distinct CDR3 sequences, roughly two fifths occurring once; the ten biggest clones make up roughly 23%. What was sequenced was blood. All receptors derive from a human donor in good health.

J is TRBJ1-4 and V is TRBV4-3, with 7 nucleotides matching TRBD1. The J segment lost 6 bases and the V segment lost 0 bases, leaving 16 bases of the junction unmatched. The germline CDR1 and CDR2 sequences are LGHNA and YSLEER. The CDR3 spans 19 residues. The CDR3 nucleotides read TGCGCCAGCAGCCAAGATCGTAAACGTCCGACAGGGAGGCATGAAAAACTGTTTTTT. Its protein is CASSQDRKRPTGRHEKLFF.

The sample holds a few counts of this clonotype. The chain recombines TRBV7-9 with TRBJ1-5; D gene ambiguous. CDR1 and CDR2 from the germline V gene are SEHNR and FQNEAQ (reference sequence). The CDR3 is 13 amino acids. V lost 5 bases and J 6 bases, leaving 11 bases between the germline ends. As DNA, the CDR3 is TGTGCCAGCAGCGACGATGCGGTTCAGCCCCAGCATTTT. Amino acids: CASSDDAVQPQHF.

There are a few counts of this clonotype. The CDR3 spells CSASDLGVNQPQHF. CDR3 DNA sequence: TGCAGTGCTTCGGATTTAGGGGTCAATCAGCCCCAGCATTTT. V and J are TRBV20-1 and TRBJ1-5, with D perhaps TRBD1 (5 bases). Deletions cut 5 bases from V and 3 bases from J, with 14 bases between. The CDR3 runs 14 residues. Germline-derived CDR1 and CDR2 are DFQATT and SNEGSKA (reference sequence).

The gene calls are TRBV27 and TRBJ1-1; 7 bases agree with TRBD1. The germline V gene has CDR1 MNHEY and CDR2 SMNVEV (reference sequence). V was clipped by 3 bases and J by 9 bases; unmatched bases: 16. The CDR3 has 16 residues. CDR3 in DNA: TGTGCCAGCAGTTTTGGGGCTTGGAATCAGGGGGTACAAGCTTTCTTT. It is translated as CASSFGAWNQGVQAFF.

As for this clonotype: At one end the junction does not follow the germline gene, possibly because of a read error. The rearrangement joins TRBV6-5 to TRBJ2-7; TRBD1 aligns across 7 bases. The DNA end is more similar to TRBJ2-5, so the J call may be wrong. This CDR3 contains 19 residues. The germline V gene has CDR1 MNHEY and CDR2 SVGAGI. This chain's CDR3 is CASSSQGLWWRGSQETQYF. The CDR3 region has the DNA TGCGCCAGCAGTTCACAGGGGTTGTGGTGGAGAGGTAGTCAAGAGACCCAGTACTTC.

The J gene is TRBJ2-4, the V gene TRBV5-1, with 7 positions matching TRBD1. The J call may be in error: the DNA end matches TRBJ2-5 better. The CDR3 sequence is 16 residues long. Germline assignment: CDR1 SGHRS and CDR2 YFSETQ. CDR3 DNA sequence: TGCGCCAGCAGCCCACGACAGGGAATGGCTGGGGAGACCCAGTACTTC. Translation: CASSPRQGMAGETQYF.

Written as DNA, the CDR3 is TGCAGTGCCGCGACAGGGGCGGTGGGAGAGGCCCAGTACTTC. Its translation: CSAATGAVGEAQYF. The V gene is TRBV20-1, the J gene TRBJ2-7, with 8 bases lining up with TRBD1. The CDR3 has 14 residues. With 6 bases clipped from V and 10 bases from J, the junction kept 17 bases outside the gene matches. Germline V gene data show CDR1 as DFQATT and CDR2 as SNEGSKA (reference sequence).

There are a few counts of this clonotype. DNA of the CDR3: TGTGCCAGCAGCCTTCGGCCCGGGACAGCCCGGTGGGGCCAAAACATTCAGTACTTC. Protein sequence: CASSLRPGTARWGQNIQYF. V usage is TRBV5-5 and J usage is TRBJ2-4; 7 bases are shared with TRBD1. V shed 4 bases, J shed 5 bases, and the junction held 21 bases outside the gene matches. The germline V gene encodes CDR1 SGHKS and CDR2 YYEKEE (reference sequence). The length of the CDR3 is 19 residues.

The genes are TRBV7-9 and TRBJ2-7, with a tentative D call TRBD2 (5 bases). From germline, CDR1 is SEHNR and CDR2 FQNEAQ (reference sequence). Trimming stripped 4 bases from V and 3 bases from J, with 19 bases between. CDR3 length: 16 residues. CDR3: CASSSTYSTGNYEQYF. The CDR3 coding sequence is TGTGCCAGCAGCTCGACTTATTCGACGGGGAACTACGAGCAGTACTTC.

The chain couples TRBV20-1 to TRBJ1-1; no clear D gene. This CDR3 spans 13 amino acids. V lost 5 bases and J lost 1, with 11 bases in between. Germline V gene lookup returns CDR1 DFQATT and CDR2 SNEGSKA (reference sequence). The CDR3 DNA reads TGCAGTGCTTACGACGTAGCGAACACTGAAGCTTTCTTT. The encoded protein is CSAYDVANTEAFF.

The chain uses TRBV4-1 and TRBJ2-1; the D gene is possibly TRBD2 (6 bases). The V and J ends lost 4 bases and 7 bases respectively, with 14 bases between them. Germline CDR1 is MGHRA and CDR2 is YSYEKL. The CDR3 runs 14 residues. This chain's CDR3 is CASSPGRRENEQFF. CDR3 sequence (DNA): TGCGCCAGCAGCCCTGGCCGGCGGGAAAATGAGCAGTTCTTC.

This clonotype was seen a handful of times. The chain recombines TRBV4-2 with TRBJ2-7, with TRBD1 matching 8 bases. CDR1 and CDR2 (germline): LGHNA, YNFKEQ. Trimming took 4 bases from V and 3 from J; bases not matched to a gene: 5. The CDR3 is 14 residues long. The CDR3 DNA follows: TGTGCCAGCAGCCCAGTGGACAGGGTCTACGAGCAGTACTTC. Protein product: CASSPVDRVYEQYF.

J is TRBJ2-1 and V is TRBV7-3; the D gene is possibly TRBD2 (5 bases). Trimming removed 5 bases from V and 9 bases from J, with 14 bases in between. The germline gives CDR1 SGHTA, CDR2 FQGTGA. The CDR3 totals 13 residues. This chain's CDR3 is CASSPQLDSEQFF. CDR3 DNA: TGTGCCAGCAGCCCCCAACTAGATAGTGAGCAGTTCTTC.

The rearrangement links TRBV29-1 to TRBJ2-7; 9 nucleotides match TRBD2. Germline CDR1 reads SQVTM; CDR2 reads ANQGSEA. V dropped 4 bases and J dropped 5; count of bases not matched to a gene: 9. The CDR3 consists of 14 residues. The CDR3 reads CSVGGGATKNEQYF. For the CDR3, the DNA is TGCAGCGTTGGCGGGGGGGCCACGAAAAACGAGCAGTACTTC.

CDR3 residues: CASGRSETQYF. In nucleotides, the CDR3 is TGTGCCAGTGGGAGGAGCGAGACCCAGTACTTC. The chain combines TRBV6-6 with TRBJ2-5, with a possible D match to TRBD2 (6 bases). Germline CDR1 and CDR2: MNHNY and SVGAGI (reference sequence). The length of the CDR3 is 11 residues. V shed 9 bases and J shed 5 bases, with 10 bases lying between them.

V gene TRBV20-1 combines with J gene TRBJ2-1; D gene ambiguous. Trimming pared 6 bases from V and 4 bases from J, leaving 7 bases between. The length of the CDR3 is 11 residues. Germline V gene sequence: CDR1 DFQATT, CDR2 SNEGSKA (reference sequence). The CDR3 bases are TGCAGTGCACCCTATTACAATGAGCAGTTCTTC. Translation gives CSAPYYNEQFF.

This clonotype turned up a few times. This sequence joins TRBV5-1 and TRBJ2-4, with D possibly TRBD2 on 5 matching bases. Germline lookup yields CDR1 SGHRS and CDR2 YFSETQ. This CDR3 has 15 amino acids. V was pared by 3 bases and J by 13 bases, with 23 bases between. CDR3 in amino acids: CASSSLPGFSDGQYF. DNA for the CDR3: TGCGCCAGCAGCTCGCTTCCGGGGTTTTCGGACGGGCAGTACTTC.

The rearrangement uses TRBV9 and TRBJ1-2; D ambiguous. The CDR3 length is 15 residues. V was pared by 0 bases and J by 8 bases, with 17 bases between. Looked up from germline, CDR1 is SGDLS and CDR2 is YYNGEE. The CDR3 DNA is TGTGCCAGCAGCGTAGATAGTGAAGGGTTCGGGGGCTACACCTTC. Translating gives CASSVDSEGFGGYTF.

The V gene is TRBV7-6, the J gene TRBJ1-1; 7 positions agree with TRBD1. The ends lost 7 bases at V and 11 bases at J; junction bases unmatched: 16. CDR1 and CDR2 (germline): SGHVS, FNYEAQ. CDR3 length equals 14 residues. The CDR3 loop is CASTPVWEGALAFF. DNA for the CDR3: TGTGCCAGCACCCCTGTATGGGAGGGGGCTCTTGCTTTCTTT.